The 2 T cell receptor beta chains below all came from one sample that was sequenced in a study of cytotoxic CD8 clonotypes in ibrutinib-treated CLL. Method: immunoSEQ multiplex PCR; TCRdb's copy keeps in-frame clones and lacks some. The table includes approximately 200,000 clones, 55% to 85% detected once. The sequencing used PBMCs, collected after 24 months of ibrutinib treatment. These receptors came from a human donor with chronic lymphocytic leukemia.

V gene TRBV4-1 combines with J gene TRBJ1-1; possible D gene TRBD1, 6 bases. Trimming pared 1 base from V and 4 bases from J, leaving 19 bases between. The CDR3 sequence is 17 residues long. Germline V lookup: CDR1 MGHRA, CDR2 YSYEKL. CDR3 in DNA: TGCGCCAGCAGCCAAGCGTTCTCACAGGGTCGGTCCACTGAAGCTTTCTTT. This codes for CASSQAFSQGRSTEAFF.

The chain is built from TRBV4-3 and TRBJ2-3, with 11 nucleotides matching TRBD2. CDR1 LGHNA and CDR2 YSLEER come from the germline V gene. CDR3 size: 16 residues. V dropped 2 bases and J dropped 8; count of bases not matched to a gene: 9. The chain's CDR3 is CASSQIAGGPWGTQYF. Here the CDR3 DNA reads TGCGCCAGCAGCCAAATAGCGGGAGGGCCTTGGGGTACGCAGTATTTT.